Sequencing of this T cell receptor beta chain was carried out in a study of persistence of HIV-infected CD4 T cells. The germline V gene encodes CDR1 DFQATT and CDR2 SNEGSKA (reference sequence). The CDR3 length is 15 residues. Trimming took 3 bases from V and 0 from J, leaving 14 bases between them. As regards this clone: Antigen unknown.

The stimulus was lysate of CMV-infected fibroblasts, approximately 9.6 ug/mL. Sorted nonresponding memory CD4+ T cells were CD40L-negative, CD69-negative, CD45RO-high. For at least 4 years, plasma HIV-1 RNA was undetectable (<50 copies/mL). Study-level results: TCRbeta richness was lower in CMV- and Gag-responding cells than in anti-CD3/anti-CD28-responding cells. Bulk TCR data could not be restricted to HIV-1-infected CMV-responding cells.

The immunoSEQ assay was version 4, run in survey mode. Here immunoSEQ multiplex PCR was the method, and the copy in TCRdb shows in-frame clones only, minus some. This repertoire shows more than 35,000 clones, around 80% found once; its top ten account for roughly 1.5%. Source: CD4+ T cells sorted from PBMCs after roughly 18-hour stimulation, taken from a patient who received antiretroviral therapy. This clonotype was sampled from an adult man with HIV who was CMV-seropositive. The J gene is TRBJ1-1, the V gene TRBV20-1; tentative D call: TRBD1 (5 bases). The CDR3 sequence is CSASGGVSMNTEAFF. The CDR3 DNA is TGCAGTGCTAGTGGGGGAGTCTCCATGAACACTGAAGCTTTCTTT.